The T cell receptor (beta chain) under discussion was sequenced for a study of blood T cell repertoires in COVID-19. Background on the study: Collection of acute and convalescent COVID-19 samples took place in the United States, Italy and Spain.

Participant age was roughly 18 to 89 years, and participants resided in fewer than 30 US areas. Which cohort a participant joined came from the clinical history participants gave. The V gene end was trimmed by 3 bases and the J gene end by 4 bases; junction bases not matched to a gene: 5. The germline CDR1 and CDR2 sequences are MDHEN and SYDVKM. This CDR3 contains 15 residues. Profiling relied on immunoSEQ multiplex PCR, and the TCRdb table lists in-frame clones only, not all of them. There are around 230,000 clones in the sample; 87% occur only once, and 10% lies in the top ten. Sequencing input: PBMCs or T cells enriched from blood (not recorded which). The chain links TRBV28 to TRBJ2-7; 11 nucleotides align to TRBD2. The sequence derives from a man aged 18 to 30 with acute COVID-19. This CDR3 reads CASSFRLAGLYEQYF. As DNA, the CDR3 is TGTGCCAGCAGTTTTCGACTAGCGGGATTATACGAGCAGTACTTC.